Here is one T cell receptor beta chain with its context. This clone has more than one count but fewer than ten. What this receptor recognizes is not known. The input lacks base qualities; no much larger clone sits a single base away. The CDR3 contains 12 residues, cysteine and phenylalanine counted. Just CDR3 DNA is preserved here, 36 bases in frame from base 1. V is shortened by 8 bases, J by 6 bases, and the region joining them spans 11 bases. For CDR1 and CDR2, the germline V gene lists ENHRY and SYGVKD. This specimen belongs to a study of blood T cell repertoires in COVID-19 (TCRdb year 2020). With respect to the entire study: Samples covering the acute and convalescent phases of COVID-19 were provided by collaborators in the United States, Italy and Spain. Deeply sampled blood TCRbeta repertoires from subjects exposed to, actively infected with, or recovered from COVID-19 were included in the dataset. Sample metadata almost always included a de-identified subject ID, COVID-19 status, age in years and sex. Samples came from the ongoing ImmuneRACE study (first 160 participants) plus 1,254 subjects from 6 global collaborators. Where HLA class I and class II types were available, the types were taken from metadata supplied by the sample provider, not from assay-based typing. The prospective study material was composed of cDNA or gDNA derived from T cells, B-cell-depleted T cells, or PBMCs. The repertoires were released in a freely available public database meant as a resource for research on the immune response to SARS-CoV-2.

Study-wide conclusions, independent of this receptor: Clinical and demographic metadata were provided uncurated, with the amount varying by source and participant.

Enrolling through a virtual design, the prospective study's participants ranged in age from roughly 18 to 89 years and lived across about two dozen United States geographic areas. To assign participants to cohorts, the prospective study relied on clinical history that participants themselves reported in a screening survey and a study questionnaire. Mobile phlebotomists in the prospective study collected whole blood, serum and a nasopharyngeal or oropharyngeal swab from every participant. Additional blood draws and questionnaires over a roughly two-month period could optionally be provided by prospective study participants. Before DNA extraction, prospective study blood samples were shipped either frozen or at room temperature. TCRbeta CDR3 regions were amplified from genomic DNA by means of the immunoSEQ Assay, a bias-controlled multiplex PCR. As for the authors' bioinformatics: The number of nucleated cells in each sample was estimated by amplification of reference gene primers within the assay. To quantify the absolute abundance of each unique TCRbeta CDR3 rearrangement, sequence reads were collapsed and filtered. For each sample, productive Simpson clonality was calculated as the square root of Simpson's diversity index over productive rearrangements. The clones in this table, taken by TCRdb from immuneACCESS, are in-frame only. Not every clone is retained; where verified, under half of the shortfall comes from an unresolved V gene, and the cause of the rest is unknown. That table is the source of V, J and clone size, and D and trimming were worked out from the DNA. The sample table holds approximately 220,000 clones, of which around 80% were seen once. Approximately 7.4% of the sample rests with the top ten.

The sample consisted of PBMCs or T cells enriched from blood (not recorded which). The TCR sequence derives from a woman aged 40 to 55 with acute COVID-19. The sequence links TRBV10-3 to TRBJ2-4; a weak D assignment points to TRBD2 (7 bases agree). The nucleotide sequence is TGTGCCATCGGGGAGGGGGGAAACATTCAGTACTTC. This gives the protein CAIGEGGNIQYF.